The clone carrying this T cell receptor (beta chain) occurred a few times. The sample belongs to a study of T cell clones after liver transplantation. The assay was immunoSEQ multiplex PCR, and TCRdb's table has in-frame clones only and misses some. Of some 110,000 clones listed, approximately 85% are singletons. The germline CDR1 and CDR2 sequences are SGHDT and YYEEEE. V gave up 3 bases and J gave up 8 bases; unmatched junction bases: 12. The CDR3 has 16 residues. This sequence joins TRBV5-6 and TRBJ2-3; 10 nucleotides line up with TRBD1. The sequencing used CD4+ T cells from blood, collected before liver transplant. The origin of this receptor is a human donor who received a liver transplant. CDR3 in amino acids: CASSYRDRGSRGTQYF. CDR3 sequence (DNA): TGTGCCAGCAGCTACCGGGACAGGGGCTCCAGGGGTACGCAGTATTTT.